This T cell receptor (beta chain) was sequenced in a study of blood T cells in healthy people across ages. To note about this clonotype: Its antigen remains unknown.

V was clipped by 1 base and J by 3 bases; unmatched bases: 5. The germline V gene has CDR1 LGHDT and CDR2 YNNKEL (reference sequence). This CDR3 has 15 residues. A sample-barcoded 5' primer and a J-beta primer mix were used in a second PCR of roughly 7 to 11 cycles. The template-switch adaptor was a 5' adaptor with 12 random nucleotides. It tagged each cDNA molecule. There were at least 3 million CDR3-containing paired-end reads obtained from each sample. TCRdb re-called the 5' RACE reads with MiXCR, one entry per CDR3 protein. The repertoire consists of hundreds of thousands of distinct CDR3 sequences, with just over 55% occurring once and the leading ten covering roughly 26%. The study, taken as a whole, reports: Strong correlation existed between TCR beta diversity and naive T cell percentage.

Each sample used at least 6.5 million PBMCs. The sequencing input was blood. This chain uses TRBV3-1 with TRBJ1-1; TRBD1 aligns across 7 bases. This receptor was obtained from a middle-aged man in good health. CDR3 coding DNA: TGTGCCAGCAGCCAAGGCACCGGGACAGACACTGAAGCTTTCTTT. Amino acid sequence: CASSQGTGTDTEAFF. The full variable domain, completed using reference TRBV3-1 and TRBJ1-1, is DTAVSQTPKYLVTQMGNDKSIKCEQNLGHDTMYWYKQDSKKFLKIMFSYNNKELIINETVPNRFSPKSPDKAHLNLHINSLELGDSAVYFCASSQGTGTDTEAFFGQGTRLTVV.